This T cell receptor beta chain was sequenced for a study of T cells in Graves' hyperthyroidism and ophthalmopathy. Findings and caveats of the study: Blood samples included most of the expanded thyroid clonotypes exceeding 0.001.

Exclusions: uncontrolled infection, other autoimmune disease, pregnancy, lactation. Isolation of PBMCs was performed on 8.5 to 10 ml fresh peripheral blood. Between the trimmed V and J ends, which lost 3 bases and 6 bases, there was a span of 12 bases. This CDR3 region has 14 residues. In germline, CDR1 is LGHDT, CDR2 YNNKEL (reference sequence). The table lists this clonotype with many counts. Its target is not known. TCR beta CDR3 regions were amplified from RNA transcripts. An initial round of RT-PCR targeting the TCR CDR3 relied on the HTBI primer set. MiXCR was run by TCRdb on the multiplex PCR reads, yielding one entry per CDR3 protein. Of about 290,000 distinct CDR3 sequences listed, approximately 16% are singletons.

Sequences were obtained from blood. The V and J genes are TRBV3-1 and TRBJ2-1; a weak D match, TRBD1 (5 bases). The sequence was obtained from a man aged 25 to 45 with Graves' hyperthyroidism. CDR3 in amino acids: CASSHYGHRNEQFF. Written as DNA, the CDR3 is TGTGCCAGCAGCCATTACGGACATCGCAATGAGCAGTTCTTC.